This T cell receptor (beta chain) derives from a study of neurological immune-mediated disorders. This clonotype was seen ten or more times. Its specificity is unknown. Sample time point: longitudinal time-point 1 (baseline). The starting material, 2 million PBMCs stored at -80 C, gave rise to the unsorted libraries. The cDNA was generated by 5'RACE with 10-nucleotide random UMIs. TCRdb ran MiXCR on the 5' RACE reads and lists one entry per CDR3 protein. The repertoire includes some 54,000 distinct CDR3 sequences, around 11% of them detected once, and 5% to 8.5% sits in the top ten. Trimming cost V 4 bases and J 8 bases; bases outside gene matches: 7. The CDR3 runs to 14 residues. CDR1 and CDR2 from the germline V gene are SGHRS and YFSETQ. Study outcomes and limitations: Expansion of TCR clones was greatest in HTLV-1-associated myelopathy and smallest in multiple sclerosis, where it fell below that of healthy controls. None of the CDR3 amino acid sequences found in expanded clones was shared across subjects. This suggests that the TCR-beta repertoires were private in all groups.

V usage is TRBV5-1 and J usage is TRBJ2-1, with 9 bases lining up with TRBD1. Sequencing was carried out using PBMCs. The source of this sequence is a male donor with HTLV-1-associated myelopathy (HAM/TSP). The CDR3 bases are TGCGCCAGCAGCCTCCGGGACAGGGTCCATGAGCAGTTCTTC. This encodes CASSLRDRVHEQFF.